One TCR beta chain is described in this entry. This sample was included in a study of Graves' ophthalmopathy and Graves' hyperthyroidism. The CDR3 is made up of 15 amino acids. V was pared by 6 bases and J by 1 base, with 15 bases between. In germline, CDR1 is LGHNT, CDR2 FRNRAP. Amplification of TCR beta CDR3 regions used RNA transcripts. The workflow started with a first-round RT-PCR run with HTBI primers and then moved on to a second-round multiplex PCR. TCRdb itself ran the multiplex PCR reads through MiXCR, one entry per CDR3 protein. Of just over 400,000 distinct CDR3 sequences listed, around 20% are singletons.

The source material was peripheral blood. This TCR derives from a woman under 30 with stable Graves' hyperthyroidism. The chain links TRBV12-5 to TRBJ2-5, with D tentatively TRBD2 (6 bases). CDR3 DNA: TGTGCTAGTGGCCGGGGGACGGGGGTCCAAGAGACCCAGTACTTC. Translation: CASGRGTGVQETQYF.